The 32 T cell receptor beta chains presented below share a single source sample, sequenced in a study of T-cell memory formation after mild COVID-19. TCRdb used MiXCR to reprocess the 5' RACE reads, holding one entry per CDR3 protein. The profile shows hundreds of thousands of distinct CDR3 sequences, about 20% of them singletons. Specimen: PBMCs or a T cell subset sorted from them (not recorded which). These receptors all come from an adult woman who had mild COVID-19 (a few samples of this study predate the infection). Cell type and time point are not known.

This clonotype was picked up a small number of times. This chain uses TRBV7-9 with TRBJ1-4; D might be TRBD1 (5 bases). Germline V gives CDR1 SEHNR, CDR2 FQNEAQ (reference sequence). Trimming shortened V by 2 bases and J by 8 bases, and 15 bases separated the two germline ends. CDR3 size: 15 residues. The CDR3: CASSLYTGLREKLFF. The CDR3 DNA is TGTGCCAGCAGCTTATATACAGGTTTGAGAGAAAAACTGTTTTTT.

V is TRBV5-1 and J is TRBJ1-2, with TRBD1 matching over 7 bases. The CDR3 sequence is 14 residues long. V dropped 4 bases and J dropped 7; count of bases not matched to a gene: 10. The germline CDR1 and CDR2 sequences are SGHRS and YFSETQ. CDR3: CASSIGTEPSGYTF. The CDR3 nucleotides read TGCGCCAGCAGCATCGGGACAGAACCAAGTGGCTACACCTTC.

This clonotype was seen repeatedly, ten times or more. This chain links TRBV7-8 with TRBJ2-3; D call uncertain. The germline V gene encodes CDR1 SGHVS and CDR2 FQNEAQ. CDR3 size: 13 residues. Trimming removed 1 base from V and 6 bases from J, with 8 bases in between. DNA for the CDR3: TGTGCCAGCAGCTTAGACCGGCGTGATACGCAGTATTTT. Its translation is CASSLDRRDTQYF.

This clonotype has a count of ten or more. The J gene is TRBJ2-3, the V gene TRBV20-1; tentative D call: TRBD1 (6 bases). The CDR3 loop spans 14 amino acids. Trimming removed 3 bases at V and 6 bases at J, with 16 bases between. The germline V gene has CDR1 DFQATT and CDR2 SNEGSKA (reference sequence). CDR3 sequence (DNA): TGCAGTGCTAGTTATCACAGGGCTGGTGATACGCAGTATTTT. Its translation: CSASYHRAGDTQYF.

The chain has TRBV29-1 and TRBJ2-7; 12 nucleotides line up with TRBD2. Germline CDR1 and CDR2: SQVTM and ANQGSEA. There are 15 residues in the CDR3. The ends lost 6 bases at V and 0 bases at J; junction bases unmatched: 6. The CDR3 protein is CSVGTSGYSSYEQYF. Written as DNA, the CDR3 is TGCAGCGTAGGGACTAGCGGGTATAGCTCCTACGAGCAGTACTTC.

The chain links TRBV11-3 to TRBJ1-1; 8 bases are a match to TRBD1. This CDR3 comprises 13 residues. CDR1 is SGHNT, CDR2 YENEEA, per germline. The V segment lost 1 base and the J segment 11 bases; nucleotides outside the gene matches: 6. The CDR3 is CASSLAGDRGAFF. The CDR3 DNA sequence: TGTGCCAGCAGCTTAGCGGGCGACAGGGGTGCTTTCTTT.

This clonotype was observed a few times. The CDR3 DNA sequence: TGCGCCAGCAGCCAGACAGGGAGTCCCTACAATGAGCAGTTCTTC. As protein: CASSQTGSPYNEQFF. V gene TRBV4-1 combines with J gene TRBJ2-1, with TRBD1 identical over 7 bases. Per the germline V gene, CDR1 is MGHRA and CDR2 is YSYEKL. The J segment lost 2 bases and the V segment lost 3 bases, leaving 4 bases of the junction unmatched. The CDR3 totals 15 residues.

The chain has TRBV5-1 and TRBJ1-5; D remains unclear. Germline assignment: CDR1 SGHRS and CDR2 YFSETQ. Trimming removed 1 base at V and 0 bases at J, with 14 bases between. This CDR3 has 17 residues. The CDR3 loop is CASSLSPRDTSNQPQHF. The CDR3 DNA reads TGCGCCAGCAGCTTGTCACCTAGGGATACTAGCAATCAGCCCCAGCATTTT.

This clonotype has ten or more counts. This chain connects TRBV19 to TRBJ2-7, with D uncertain. From germline, CDR1 is LNHDA and CDR2 SQIVND (reference sequence). The CDR3 extends over 13 amino acids. V gave up 4 bases and J gave up 1 base, with 8 bases separating them. The CDR3 reads CASSSGVSYEQYF. For the CDR3, the DNA is TGTGCCAGTAGTAGCGGCGTTTCCTACGAGCAGTACTTC.

V usage is TRBV29-1 and J usage is TRBJ2-2, with a possible D match to TRBD1 (5 bases). Germline CDR1 is SQVTM and CDR2 is ANQGSEA. The CDR3 has 13 residues. V gave up 7 bases and J gave up 0 bases, with 9 bases separating them. The DNA for the CDR3 is TGCAGCGGGGGCACCGCGAACACCGGGGAGCTGTTTTTT. Translation: CSGGTANTGELFF.

This clonotype showed up just once. The chain is built from TRBV29-1 and TRBJ1-2; TRBD1 is a possible D gene (5 bases). The CDR3 sequence is 20 residues long. Germline V gene sequence: CDR1 SQVTM, CDR2 ANQGSEA. V lost 0 bases and J 4 bases, leaving 30 bases between the germline ends. CDR3 nucleotides: TGCAGCGTTGAAGATTACTGGGGGAAGTCGGTGGAGGCCAAGGTCTATGGCTACACCTTC. Translating it yields CSVEDYWGKSVEAKVYGYTF.

This clonotype was observed a few times. The chain carries TRBV20-1 and TRBJ1-1; D is uncertain. CDR1 DFQATT and CDR2 SNEGSKA come from the germline V gene (reference sequence). This CDR3 is 10 amino acids long. Trimming shortened V by 5 bases and J by 4 bases, and 5 bases separated the two germline ends. The CDR3 bases are TGCAGTGCTGTTGTCACTGAAGCTTTCTTT. Translating gives CSAVVTEAFF.

The CDR3 spells CATSDLASGQETQYF. Written as DNA, the CDR3 is TGTGCCACCAGTGATTTGGCTAGCGGCCAAGAGACCCAGTACTTC. The chain employs TRBV24-1 and TRBJ2-5, with 7 bases lining up with TRBD2. V trimming: 0 bases; J trimming: 1 base; junction bases outside the gene matches: 1. Germline assignment: CDR1 KGHDR and CDR2 SFDVKD. CDR3 size: 15 residues.

In nucleotides, the CDR3 is TGCGCCAGCAGCCAAGGGGAGGCCTCAAGCAATGAGCAGTTCTTC. Translation: CASSQGEASSNEQFF. The chain joins TRBV4-1 to TRBJ2-1; D perhaps matches TRBD2 (6 bases). This CDR3 has 15 residues. Germline V gene lookup returns CDR1 MGHRA and CDR2 YSYEKL. V was clipped by 1 base and J by 6 bases, with 13 bases between them.

Only a few counts were recorded for this clonotype. The chain carries TRBV7-9 and TRBJ2-7, with D perhaps given as TRBD1 or TRBD2 (5 bases each). The CDR3 is 14 residues long. Germline V lookup: CDR1 SEHNR, CDR2 FQNEAQ (reference sequence). Between the trimmed V and J ends, which lost 3 bases and 1 base, there was a span of 10 bases. The CDR3 nucleotides read TGTGCCAGCAGCTTCGCCAGGGAGTCCTACGAGCAGTACTTC. This encodes CASSFARESYEQYF.

In this sample, this clonotype turned up a few times. V gene TRBV14 combines with J gene TRBJ1-4; unclear D gene. V lost 1 base and J 0 bases, leaving 9 bases between the germline ends. The CDR3 loop spans 16 amino acids. Germline V gene sequence: CDR1 SGHDN, CDR2 FVKESK. The CDR3 coding sequence is TGTGCCAGCAGCCAAGCGTCGGATGCAACTAATGAAAAACTGTTTTTT. Translation gives CASSQASDATNEKLFF.

The chain employs TRBV10-3 and TRBJ1-5; 9 nucleotides agree with TRBD1. V lost 8 bases and J lost 5; bases outside the gene matches: 4. This CDR3 has 13 residues. The germline CDR1 and CDR2 sequences are ENHRY and SYGVKD. CDR3 DNA: TGTGCCATCGGGACAGGGAGTGATCAGCCCCAGCATTTT. It is translated as CAIGTGSDQPQHF.

The chain combines TRBV7-2 with TRBJ1-5; TRBD1 matches at 9 bases. Germline trimming cut 3 bases from V and 1 base from J; bases unmatched to any gene: 7. CDR3 length: 17 amino acids. CDR1 and CDR2 from the germline V gene are SGHTA and FQGNSA. CDR3 amino acids: CASSFHTGGVSNQPQHF. CDR3 bases: TGTGCCAGCAGCTTCCACACAGGGGGCGTAAGCAATCAGCCCCAGCATTTT.

The genes are TRBV20-1 and TRBJ1-6; TRBD1 agrees at 9 bases. Unmatched junction bases numbered 5, after V lost 7 bases and J lost 1 base. This CDR3 spans 15 amino acids. From germline, CDR1 is DFQATT and CDR2 SNEGSKA (reference sequence). The DNA of the CDR3 is TGCAGTGTGGGACAGGGTGGATCCTATAATTCACCCCTCCACTTT. This translates into CSVGQGGSYNSPLHF.

The gene calls are TRBV7-6 and TRBJ1-4; 9 bases agree with TRBD1. The ends lost 5 bases at V and 2 bases at J; junction bases unmatched: 3. The CDR3 spans 15 residues. Germline V gene data show CDR1 as SGHVS and CDR2 as FNYEAQ. CDR3 region: CASSLGTGTNEKLFF. Written as DNA, the CDR3 is TGTGCCAGCAGCCTCGGGACAGGGACTAATGAAAAACTGTTTTTT. Using reference TRBV7-6 and TRBJ1-4 for the parts outside the CDR3, the full variable domain is GAGVSQSPRYKVTKRGQDVALRCDPISGHVSLYWYRQALGQGPEFLTYFNYEAQQDKSGLPNDRFSAERPEGSISTLTIQRTEQRDSAMYRCASSLGTGTNEKLFFGSGTQLSVL.

This chain links TRBV7-2 with TRBJ1-2; D call uncertain. V gave up 5 bases and J gave up 7 bases, with 11 bases separating them. Germline lookup yields CDR1 SGHTA and CDR2 FQGNSA. The CDR3 sequence is 12 residues long. The CDR3 loop reads CASSVRSSGYTF. Written as DNA, the CDR3 is TGTGCCAGCAGCGTCAGAAGCTCTGGCTACACCTTC. The full variable domain, in which reference TRBV7-2 and TRBJ1-2 provide the parts outside the CDR3, is GAGVSQSPSNKVTEKGKDVELRCDPISGHTALYWYRQSLGQGLEFLIYFQGNSAPDKSGLPSDRFSAERTGGSVSTLTIQRTQQEDSAVYLCASSVRSSGYTFGSGTRLTVV.

The chain recombines TRBV3-1 with TRBJ1-2; D remains ambiguous. The CDR3 contains 17 residues. V was clipped by 0 bases and J by 0 bases, with 14 bases between them. Looked up from germline, CDR1 is LGHDT and CDR2 is YNNKEL (reference sequence). CDR3 nucleotide sequence: TGTGCCAGCAGCCAAGACCCTCCCCGACCGACTAACTATGGCTACACCTTC. Amino acids: CASSQDPPRPTNYGYTF.

Only a few counts were recorded for this clonotype. The chain is built from TRBV9 and TRBJ1-3, with D tentatively TRBD1 (5 bases). The V gene's germline CDR1 is SGDLS and CDR2 YYNGEE. Between the trimmed V and J ends, which lost 4 bases and 0 bases, there was a span of 11 bases. CDR3 length: 15 residues. CDR3 sequence: CASSPREGSGNTIYF. The CDR3 coding sequence is TGTGCCAGCAGCCCCAGGGAGGGCTCTGGAAACACCATATATTTT. The complete variable domain, with remaining parts taken from reference TRBV9 and TRBJ1-3, reads DSGVTQTPKHLITATGQRVTLRCSPRSGDLSVYWYQQSLDQGLQFLIQYYNGEERAKGNILERFSAQQFPDLHSELNLSSLELGDSALYFCASSPREGSGNTIYFGEGSWLTVV.

The V gene is TRBV25-1, the J gene TRBJ2-1, with D unresolved. Trimming shortened V by 5 bases and J by 2 bases, and 10 bases separated the two germline ends. This CDR3 comprises 14 residues. Germline V CDR1 and CDR2: MGHDK, SYGVNS. This CDR3 reads CASSTPAAYNEQFF. Here the CDR3 DNA reads TGTGCCAGCAGTACCCCTGCTGCCTACAATGAGCAGTTCTTC.

V gene TRBV2 combines with J gene TRBJ2-3, with TRBD1 identical over 10 bases. CDR1 and CDR2 from the germline V gene are SNHLY and FYNNEI. CDR3 size: 15 residues. With 8 bases clipped from V and 2 bases from J, the junction kept 7 bases outside the gene matches. The CDR3 spells CASEGQGLLTDTQYF. In DNA, the CDR3 is TGTGCCAGCGAGGGACAGGGGTTACTCACAGATACGCAGTATTTT.

This clonotype was picked up a small number of times. The V call is TRBV5-1, the J call TRBJ2-7; no clear D gene. The CDR3 consists of 14 residues. V was clipped by 2 bases and J by 0 bases, with 9 bases between them. The germline gives CDR1 SGHRS, CDR2 YFSETQ. The CDR3 sequence is CASSLLQSSYEQYF. In nucleotides, the CDR3 is TGCGCCAGCAGCTTACTTCAAAGCTCCTACGAGCAGTACTTC.

The chain joins TRBV12-3 or TRBV12-4 to TRBJ2-7; TRBD2 might be the D (5 bases). V dropped 5 bases and J dropped 0 bases, with 14 bases sitting between them. The CDR3 runs 15 residues. Here the CDR3 DNA reads TGTGCCAGCAGTCCCCCGGACTCTAGCTCCTACGAGCAGTACTTC. Protein product: CASSPPDSSSYEQYF.

This clonotype was detected only a few times. This chain uses TRBV29-1 with TRBJ1-2; 7 bases fit TRBD1. Looked up from germline, CDR1 is SQVTM and CDR2 is ANQGSEA. After removal of 7 bases from V and 4 bases from J, the junction contained 12 bases not matched to a gene. The length of the CDR3 is 14 residues. CDR3: CSAIEGDRSYGYTF. The DNA for the CDR3 is TGCAGCGCTATAGAGGGGGACAGAAGCTATGGCTACACCTTC.

V and J are TRBV24-1 and TRBJ1-2; D is ambiguous. The germline V and J ends were trimmed by 12 bases and 4 bases, with 23 bases remaining between them. CDR3 length: 15 residues. Germline V gene lookup returns CDR1 KGHDR and CDR2 SFDVKD. The DNA of the CDR3 is TGTGCCCCGGACCCTAGGGTCCCGATGCCCTATGGCTACACCTTC. Translation: CAPDPRVPMPYGYTF.

This clonotype was seen more than once but under ten times. V is TRBV15 and J is TRBJ1-4, with 11 bases lining up with TRBD1. The V and J ends lost 3 bases and 8 bases, in that order; junction bases with no gene match: 2. Germline-derived CDR1 and CDR2 are LNHNV and YYDKDF (reference sequence). This CDR3 spans 14 amino acids. CDR3 region: CATSRDRGREKLFF. DNA of the CDR3: TGTGCCACCAGCAGGGACAGGGGGCGAGAAAAACTGTTTTTT.

This clonotype was picked up a small number of times. The gene calls are TRBV4-2 and TRBJ2-5; D is possibly TRBD2 (5 bases). The V and J ends lost 5 bases and 4 bases respectively, with 11 bases between them. The CDR3 loop spans 13 amino acids. Germline CDR1 LGHNA, CDR2 YNFKEQ. CDR3 loop: CASSGSEGETQYF. In DNA form, the CDR3 reads TGTGCCAGCAGCGGAAGCGAGGGAGAGACCCAGTACTTC.

This clonotype was recorded at least ten times. The chain combines TRBV9 with TRBJ1-1; the D is unclear. CDR3 length: 13 amino acids. Germline V gene sequence: CDR1 SGDLS, CDR2 YYNGEE. V lost 0 bases, J lost 0 bases, and 3 bases lay in between. CDR3 coding DNA: TGTGCCAGCAGCGTAGCTCTGAACACTGAAGCTTTCTTT. Translation: CASSVALNTEAFF.